The present entry profiles one T cell receptor (beta chain) with its context. It has no known antigen specificity. It has no much larger one-base neighbor in the sample; base qualities were not kept. The germline V gene gives CDR1 as MDHEN and CDR2 as SYDVKM. V is shortened by 2 bases, J by 4 bases, and the region joining them spans 5 bases. The CDR3 measures 12 amino acids from cysteine to phenylalanine. Left in the record is the CDR3 DNA by itself, 36 bases read in frame from the first base. This record belongs to a study of T cell responses to AZD1222 COVID-19 vaccine (dated by TCRdb to the early 2020s). Regarding the complete study: A total of under 250 trial participants underwent TCR sequencing, of whom 200 to 220 had received two doses of AZD1222 and around 25 had received two doses of the MenACWY control vaccine. Trial participants were enrolled by age into subgroups of 18-55, 56-69 and 70-plus years, and around 150, 29 and 61 TCR-sequenced participants, respectively, were included in these subgroups. Summary of the overall study and its limitations: In the small 56-69-year group, the increase in depth fell short of significance, most likely because of low power. Because no samples from the day 14 peak response were available, repertoires could be characterized only after the peak T cell response. Reportedly, almost half of the unique spike-specific TCRs recognized epitopes lying outside the regions that are mutated in the B.1.351 and B.1.1.7 variants. The vaccine-associated CD4 TCRs covered the entire spike protein, and the dominant responses fell in regions 160-218 and 743-854. Participants were mostly white British and included more females than males, and it was suggested by the authors that clonal diversity may have been underestimated. Conclusions about previously exposed vaccinees are limited because only six or seven AZD1222 recipients were SARS-CoV-2 seropositive at baseline. After two AZD1222 doses, spike-specific TCR breadth and depth were significantly higher than at day 0 and than in MenACWY recipients.

Interpreted using the paper, the time point label stands for: about 28 days (+/-7) after the second vaccine dose. AZD1222 recipients given second doses at about 4 weeks or at about 12 weeks were pooled, since spike-specific TCR depth and breadth were not found to differ between the two schedules. Vaccinee samples came from UK trials COV001 and COV002, including a single-blind randomized controlled phase 2/3 trial of AZD1222 (ChAdOx1 nCoV-19) in healthy adults. Trial participant PBMC samples were collected at day 0 and day 28 after the second dose for TCRbeta chain sequencing. The CDR3 regions of human TCRbeta chains were analyzed by immunosequencing. The authors' pipeline ran thus. Repertoire TCRs were checked for matches against a reference library of SARS-CoV-2-specific TCRs that had been generated using the MIRA antigen-specificity platform. Breadth was defined as the fraction of unique TCRs that were SARS-CoV-2-associated, and depth was defined as the fraction of total T cells that were SARS-CoV-2-associated. Using the MIRA data, every spike-specific TCR was mapped to the spike region that the TCR reacted to and assigned to either a CD4 or a CD8 class. Log10-transformed breadth and depth values were compared by one-way ANOVA with Sidak's multiple comparisons tests. TCRdb stores this immuneACCESS table with in-frame sequences only. Part of the clones is absent; in the studies checked, under half of the shortfall reflects unresolved V genes, and no reason is known for the rest. V, J and clone size are taken as reported in that table, and D and trimming were inferred from the DNA itself. In this sample the table shows 65,000 to 100,000 clones, about nine tenths of which occur a single time. The ten largest clones represent 6.9% of the sample.

The rearrangement joined TRBV28 to TRBJ1-1; no D segment can be confidently identified. The source was peripheral blood, collected 28 days after the second AZD1222 dose. The receptor's source is an adult who received the AZD1222 COVID-19 vaccine. The nucleotides are TGTGCCAGCAGTTTAAGGATCACTGAAGCTTTCTTT. Its protein reads: CASSLRITEAFF. Supplemented by the reference TRBV28 and TRBJ1-1 proteins around the CDR3, the complete variable domain is DVKVTQSSRYLVKRTGEKVFLECVQDMDHENMFWYRQDPGLGLRLIYFSYDVKMKEKGDIPEGYSVSREKKERFSLILESASTNQTSMYLCASSLRITEAFFGQGTRLTVV.